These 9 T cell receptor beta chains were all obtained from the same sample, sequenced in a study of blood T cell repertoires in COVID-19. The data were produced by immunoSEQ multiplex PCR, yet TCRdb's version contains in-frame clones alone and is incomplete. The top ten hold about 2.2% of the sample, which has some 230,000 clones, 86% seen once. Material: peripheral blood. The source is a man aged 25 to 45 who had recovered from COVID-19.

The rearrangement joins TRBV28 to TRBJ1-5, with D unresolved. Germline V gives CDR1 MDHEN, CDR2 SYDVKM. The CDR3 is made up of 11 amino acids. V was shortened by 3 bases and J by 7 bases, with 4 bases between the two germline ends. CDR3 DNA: TGTGCCAGCAGTTTTGGCCAGCCCCAGCATTTT. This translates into CASSFGQPQHF.

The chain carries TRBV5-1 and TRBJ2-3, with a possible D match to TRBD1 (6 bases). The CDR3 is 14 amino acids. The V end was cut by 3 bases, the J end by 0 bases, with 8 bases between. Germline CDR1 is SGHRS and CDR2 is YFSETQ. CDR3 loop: CASSSGQSTDTQYF. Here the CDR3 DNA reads TGCGCCAGCAGCTCTGGACAGAGCACAGATACGCAGTATTTT.

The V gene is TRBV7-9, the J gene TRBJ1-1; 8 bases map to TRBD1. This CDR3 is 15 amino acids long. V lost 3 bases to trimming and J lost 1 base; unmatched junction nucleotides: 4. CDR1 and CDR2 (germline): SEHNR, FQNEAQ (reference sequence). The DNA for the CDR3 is TGTGCCAGCAGCTTGAGCAGGGGGCAGAACACTGAAGCTTTCTTT. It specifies CASSLSRGQNTEAFF. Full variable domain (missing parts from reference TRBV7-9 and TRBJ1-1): DTGVSQNPRHKITKRGQNVTFRCDPISEHNRLYWYRQTLGQGPEFLTYFQNEAQLEKSRLLSDRFSAERPKGSFSTLEIQRTEQGDSAMYLCASSLSRGQNTEAFFGQGTRLTVV.

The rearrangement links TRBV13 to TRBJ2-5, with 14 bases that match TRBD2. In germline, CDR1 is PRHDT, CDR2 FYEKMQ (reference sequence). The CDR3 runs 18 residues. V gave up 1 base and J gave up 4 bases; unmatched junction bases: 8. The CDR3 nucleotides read TGTGCCAGCAGCTTAGTTCGGACTAGCGGGGGGCCCCCAGAGACCCAGTACTTC. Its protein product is CASSLVRTSGGPPETQYF.

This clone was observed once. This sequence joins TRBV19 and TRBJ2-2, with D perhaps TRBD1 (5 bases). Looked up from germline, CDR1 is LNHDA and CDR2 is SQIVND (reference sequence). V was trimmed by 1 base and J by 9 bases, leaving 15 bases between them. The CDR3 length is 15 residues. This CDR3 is CASSIGQIPYRELFF. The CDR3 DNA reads TGTGCCAGTAGTATAGGACAGATCCCCTACCGGGAGCTGTTTTTT.

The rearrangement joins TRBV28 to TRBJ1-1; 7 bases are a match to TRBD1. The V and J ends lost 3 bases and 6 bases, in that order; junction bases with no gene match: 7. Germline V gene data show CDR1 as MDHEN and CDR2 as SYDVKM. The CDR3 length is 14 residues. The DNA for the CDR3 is TGTGCCAGCAGTTTCCAATACGGGACAGCTGAAGCTTTCTTT. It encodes CASSFQYGTAEAFF. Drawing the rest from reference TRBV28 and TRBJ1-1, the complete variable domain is DVKVTQSSRYLVKRTGEKVFLECVQDMDHENMFWYRQDPGLGLRLIYFSYDVKMKEKGDIPEGYSVSREKKERFSLILESASTNQTSMYLCASSFQYGTAEAFFGQGTRLTVV.

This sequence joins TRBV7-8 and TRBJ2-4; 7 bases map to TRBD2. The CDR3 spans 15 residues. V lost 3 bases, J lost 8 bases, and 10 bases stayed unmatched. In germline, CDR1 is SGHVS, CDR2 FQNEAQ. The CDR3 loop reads CASSFQGLADDIQYF. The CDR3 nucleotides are TGTGCCAGCAGCTTTCAAGGGCTAGCGGACGACATTCAGTACTTC.

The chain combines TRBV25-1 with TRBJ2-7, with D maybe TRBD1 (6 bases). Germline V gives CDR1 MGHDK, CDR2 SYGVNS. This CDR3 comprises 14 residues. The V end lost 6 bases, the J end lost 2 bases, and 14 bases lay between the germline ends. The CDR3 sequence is CASRSEDSPYEQYF. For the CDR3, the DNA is TGTGCCAGCAGATCAGAGGACAGTCCCTACGAGCAGTACTTC.

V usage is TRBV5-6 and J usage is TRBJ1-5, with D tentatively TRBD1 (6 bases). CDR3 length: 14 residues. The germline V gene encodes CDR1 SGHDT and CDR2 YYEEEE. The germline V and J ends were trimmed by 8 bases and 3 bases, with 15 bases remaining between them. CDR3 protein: CASSTQGPNQPQHF. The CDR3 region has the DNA TGTGCCAGTTCCACTCAGGGGCCCAATCAGCCCCAGCATTTT.